The rows below give T cell receptor beta chains drawn from one sample of a study of OX40 agonist ivuxolimab in advanced cancers. Clones were read by immunoSEQ multiplex PCR, and TCRdb kept only the in-frame ones, dropping some. The sample carries around 55,000 clones, approximately 80% recorded once. Sequenced material: CD4+ or CD8+ T cells sorted from blood, taken in a trial of the OX40 agonist ivuxolimab. Source of these receptors: an adult with an advanced solid tumor such as melanoma, head and neck, liver or kidney cancer. CDR3s include the opening cysteine and the closing phenylalanine or tryptophan. The D gene is left open where the match is weak. Size is omitted from some rows. Given values are once, few, many or a class for expanded clones.

v_call	d_call	j_call	clone_size	cdr3_nt	cdr3_aa
TRBV7-2	TRBD1	TRBJ1-6	NA	TGTGCCAGCAGCTACCTAACAGGGGGAAGTTTAAATTCACCCCTCCACTTT	CASSYLTGGSLNSPLHF
TRBV4-3	NA	TRBJ2-6	NA	TGCGCCAGCAGCCAAGACGACACCGTGGGGGCCAACGTCCTGACTTTC	CASSQDDTVGANVLTF
TRBV15	TRBD2	TRBJ2-1	NA	TGTGCCACCAGCATGACCACTAGCGGATCTTACAATGAGCAGTTCTTC	CATSMTTSGSYNEQFF
TRBV18	TRBD1	TRBJ1-2	NA	TGTGCCAGCTCACCCTCATCCGACAGGGGTTATGGCTACACCTTC	CASSPSSDRGYGYTF
TRBV1	NA	TRBJ2-1	NA	TGCACCAGCAGCCAAGGTTCCCCTAGCGGGATCTACAATGAGCAGTTCTTC	CTSSQGSPSGIYNEQFF
TRBV12-2	NA	TRBJ1-3	NA	TGTGCAAGTCGCTTCTCATCGTTATGGGCTGGAAACACCATATATTTT	CASRFSSLWAGNTIYF
TRBV28	TRBD1	TRBJ1-5	NA	TGTGCCAGCAGTTTACCTGGACAGGGGACGGGGCAGCCCCAGCATTTT	CASSLPGQGTGQPQHF
TRBV7-8	NA	TRBJ2-1	NA	TGTGCCAGCAGCCCCTATCGGGCGGGGAACTACAATGAGCAGTTCTTC	CASSPYRAGNYNEQFF
TRBV2	NA	TRBJ2-7	NA	TGTGCCAGCAGTGAACTGGGACGGGGGAGCTCCTACGAGCAGTACTTC	CASSELGRGSSYEQYF
TRBV7-9	NA	TRBJ2-6	NA	TGTGCCAGCAGCCCAACTCGGGTCTTTTCGACTGGGGCCAACGTCCTGACTTTC	CASSPTRVFSTGANVLTF
TRBV6-6	NA	TRBJ2-2	NA	TGTGCCAGCAGCCGACTGGACGGGGAGCTGTTTTTT	CASSRLDGELFF
TRBV7-2	NA	TRBJ2-7	NA	TGTGCCAGCAGCTCCGGGACGCTTTCCTACGAGCAGTACTTC	CASSSGTLSYEQYF
TRBV5-1	NA	TRBJ2-7	NA	TGCGCCAGCAGCCCCCAGATAGGGGGTTACGAGCAGTACTTC	CASSPQIGGYEQYF
TRBV7-6	NA	TRBJ1-2	few	TGTGCCAGCAGCTTCAACCCCGCTCGGGGGGCCCTATCTGGCTACACCTTC	CASSFNPARGALSGYTF
TRBV5-1	NA	TRBJ2-2	NA	TGCGCCAGCAGCTTGGGACTCCAGAACACCGGGGAGCTGTTTTTT	CASSLGLQNTGELFF
TRBV9	NA	TRBJ2-3	NA	TGTGCCAGCAGCGTAGGTGGGACTCAGCCTAGCACAGATACGCAGTATTTT	CASSVGGTQPSTDTQYF
TRBV12-5	NA	TRBJ1-3	NA	TGTGCTAGTGGTTTGAGTGGACGGGACACCATATATTTT	CASGLSGRDTIYF
TRBV7-6	NA	TRBJ2-7	NA	TGTGCCAGCAGCTTAGTCGGAGTTGCCGAGCAGTACTTC	CASSLVGVAEQYF
TRBV5-1	NA	TRBJ2-3	NA	TGCGCCAGCAGCTTGGACGTTGGGGGCACGCAGTATTTT	CASSLDVGGTQYF
TRBV10-1	NA	TRBJ2-7	few	TGCGCCAGCAGTGATGGAGGGTTGAGCTACGAGCAGTACTTC	CASSDGGLSYEQYF
TRBV19	NA	TRBJ2-7	NA	TGTGCCAGTAGTATTGGTGGGAGCAACTACGAGCAGTACTTC	CASSIGGSNYEQYF
TRBV15	NA	TRBJ1-5	NA	TGTGCCACCAGCAGAGATCTGCAGGGATCAGGTCAGCCCCAGCATTTT	CATSRDLQGSGQPQHF
TRBV11-2	NA	TRBJ2-3	few	TGTGCCAGCAGAAGGGGGCCGGGACTAGGTTCAGATACGCAGTATTTT	CASRRGPGLGSDTQYF
TRBV5-4	TRBD2	TRBJ2-2	NA	TGTGCCAGCAGCTTAAGGACTAGCGTGAACACCGGGGAGCTGTTTTTT	CASSLRTSVNTGELFF
TRBV28	TRBD1	TRBJ2-3	NA	TGTGCCAGCAGGGTATGGGACAGGACAGATACGCAGTATTTT	CASRVWDRTDTQYF
TRBV21-1	NA	TRBJ2-1	few	TGTGCCAGTAAGCCCGGGACTAGCGGGGTTTCCTACAATGAGCAGTTCTTC	CASKPGTSGVSYNEQFF
TRBV6-5	TRBD1	TRBJ1-2	NA	TGTGCCAGCAGTAGTGGACAGGGTGTTTATGGCTACACCTTC	CASSSGQGVYGYTF
TRBV27	NA	TRBJ2-5	NA	TGTGCCAGCAGTTATAAGAGGGAGTGGGAGACCCAGTACTTC	CASSYKREWETQYF
TRBV7-6	TRBD2	TRBJ2-1	few	TGTGCCAGCAGCTTAGTAGGGACTAGCGACTACAATGAGCAGTTCTTC	CASSLVGTSDYNEQFF
TRBV19	TRBD1	TRBJ2-3	NA	TGTGCCAGTAGTTCTTACCCGGGACAGGGGGCGGGTTTCACAGATACGCAGTATTTT	CASSSYPGQGAGFTDTQYF
TRBV7-9	NA	TRBJ2-7	NA	TGTGCCAGCAGCTCGGACTACCACGAGCAGTACTTC	CASSSDYHEQYF
TRBV28	NA	TRBJ2-7	NA	TGTGCCAGCAGTCCACCCCGAGACTTCACCTACGAGCAGTACTTC	CASSPPRDFTYEQYF
TRBV7-2	NA	TRBJ2-2	NA	TGTGCCAGCAGCGCTAGGACCGTAAGATGGGGCGGGGAGCTGTTTTTT	CASSARTVRWGGELFF
TRBV5-6	TRBD2	TRBJ2-7	NA	TGTGCCAGCAGCTTTCTAGCGGGAGTAAACGAGCAGTACTTC	CASSFLAGVNEQYF
TRBV19	NA	TRBJ1-2	NA	TGTGCCAGTAGCCCTCCCCCACGAGGGGGTCAGAGGGGCTACACCTTC	CASSPPPRGGQRGYTF
TRBV30	NA	TRBJ1-5	NA	TGTGCCTGGAGTATGGACAGCAATCAGCCCCAGCATTTT	CAWSMDSNQPQHF
TRBV5-8	TRBD2	TRBJ2-3	NA	TGTGCCAGCAGCTTGGCCGGGACTACAAGCACAGATACGCAGTATTTT	CASSLAGTTSTDTQYF
TRBV18	NA	TRBJ1-5	NA	TGTGCCAGCTCACTTAGCAATCAGCCCCAGCATTTT	CASSLSNQPQHF
TRBV19	TRBD1	TRBJ1-4	NA	TGTGCCAGTAACCGCGACAGGGGAGGAAAACTGTTTTTT	CASNRDRGGKLFF
TRBV2	TRBD1	TRBJ2-2	NA	TGTGCCAGCAGGCGACAGGGGGCAAGGGCCGGGGAGCTGTTTTTT	CASRRQGARAGELFF
TRBV7-6	TRBD1	TRBJ1-2	NA	TGTGCCAGCAGTAGACGATTGGCCGGGACAGGGCTTGGAGGCTACACCTTC	CASSRRLAGTGLGGYTF
TRBV5-6	NA	TRBJ1-4	NA	TGTGCCAGCAGTTCAAGGGGGACGGGTAATGAAAAACTGTTTTTT	CASSSRGTGNEKLFF
TRBV5-1	NA	TRBJ1-2	NA	TGCGCCAGCAGGAAGGACGAATTGCCAGGCTACACCTTC	CASRKDELPGYTF
TRBV6-5	TRBD1	TRBJ1-2	few	TGTGCCAGCAGTTACCGAGTATCAGGGGGCGCCGCTGGCTACACCTTC	CASSYRVSGGAAGYTF
TRBV12-5	TRBD2	TRBJ2-5	NA	TGTGCTAGTGGTTTGTCGTTGCTAGCGGGAGCACCGGAGACCCAGTACTTC	CASGLSLLAGAPETQYF
TRBV13	NA	TRBJ2-7	NA	TGTGCCAGCAGCTCGACTAGCTACGAGCAGTACTTC	CASSSTSYEQYF
TRBV14	NA	TRBJ2-1	NA	TGTGCCAGCAGCCAAGGGACCTACAATGAGCAGTTCTTC	CASSQGTYNEQFF
TRBV5-1	NA	TRBJ2-5	NA	TGCGCCAGCAGCTTGGGGACTATTAAACTGGCCTTGGAGACCCAGTACTTC	CASSLGTIKLALETQYF
TRBV7-9	TRBD1	TRBJ2-3	few	TGTGCCAGCAGCGTGGGACAGCGATACACAGATACGCAGTATTTT	CASSVGQRYTDTQYF
TRBV20-1	NA	TRBJ2-7	NA	TGCAGTGCAAGAGGTCGACTCGAGCAGTACTTC	CSARGRLEQYF
TRBV25-1	TRBD1	TRBJ1-1	few	TGTGCCAGCAGTGACAGGACAGGATGGACCACTGAAGCTTTCTTT	CASSDRTGWTTEAFF
TRBV28	TRBD1	TRBJ1-2	NA	TGTGCCAGCAGTTTATCCCCGGGCAGGGGGCCCCCTAACTATGGCTACACCTTC	CASSLSPGRGPPNYGYTF
TRBV4-3	NA	TRBJ2-3	NA	TGCGCCAGCAGCCAAGCCGTCAGGGCGGGTGGCACAGATACGCAGTATTTT	CASSQAVRAGGTDTQYF
TRBV9	NA	TRBJ1-1	NA	TGTGCCAGCAGCGTAGACATAGGGAACACTGAAGCTTTCTTT	CASSVDIGNTEAFF
TRBV25-1	NA	TRBJ2-5	few	TGTGCCAGCAGTGAATTCACCCGCGGGACCCAGTACTTC	CASSEFTRGTQYF
TRBV6-5	NA	TRBJ2-5	NA	TGTGCCAGCAGTTACTCGTCTGGGCTGGGGGCCCAGTACTTC	CASSYSSGLGAQYF
TRBV6-5	NA	TRBJ1-2	NA	TGTGCCAGCAGTTACAGTCATAACTATGGCTACACCTTC	CASSYSHNYGYTF